Sequencing of this T cell receptor (beta chain) was carried out in a study of cytomegalovirus exposure and HLA in healthy donors. Findings of the study overall: Researchers reported in a later analysis that a missense DCLRE1C variant was tied to TCR beta V- and J-gene trimming. With high specificity and sensitivity, the classifier reportedly diagnosed cytomegalovirus status.

A remark on this clone: The antigen is undetermined.

The PCR made use of 60 Vbeta and 13 Jbeta primers. Profiled with immunoSEQ multiplex PCR; TCRdb holds only in-frame clones, not every one. The sample shows approximately 150,000 clones, more than 75% of them seen only once. Every donor was a healthy person donating bone marrow. Germline CDR1 and CDR2: SGHAT and FQNNGV. Trimming took 1 base from V and 8 from J; bases not matched to a gene: 10. This CDR3 comprises 16 residues. This clonotype originated in a woman in her thirties or forties in good health and CMV-seronegative. Sequencing was carried out using PBMCs. The chain has TRBV11-2 and TRBJ2-1; TRBD2 matches 8 bases. The CDR3 spells CASSLGLVGRGDEQFF. Here the CDR3 DNA reads TGTGCCAGCAGCTTAGGGCTTGTCGGGAGGGGAGATGAGCAGTTCTTC.